Shown below are 21 T cell receptor beta chains from a single sample sequenced in a study of shared clonotypes between healthy human individuals. The method was immunoSEQ multiplex PCR; TCRdb's version includes in-frame clones alone and lacks a portion of them. The sample gives roughly 2.6 million clones, around 90% of which show up once; around 0.15% is in the top ten. The sequenced sample consisted of naive CD4+ T cells sorted from blood. The subset was: CD45RA+ positively selected. The receptors stem from a man aged 18 to 30 in good health.

The rearrangement uses TRBV30 and TRBJ1-6, with D perhaps TRBD1 (6 bases). The CDR3 is made up of 15 amino acids. Germline V gene data show CDR1 as GTSNPN and CDR2 as SVGIG (reference sequence). Trimming took off 3 bases at V and 5 bases at J, with 14 bases between the two ends. This CDR3 reads CAWRSYRANNSPLHF. As DNA, the CDR3 is TGTGCCTGGAGGTCATACAGGGCTAATAATTCACCCCTCCACTTT.

The chain joins TRBV28 to TRBJ2-3; TRBD2 matches 11 bases. Trimming at V came to 4 bases and at J to 6 bases, leaving 9 bases not matched to a gene. Germline V gene lookup returns CDR1 MDHEN and CDR2 SYDVKM. CDR3 size: 16 residues. The CDR3 region is CASSSGLAGPNDTQYF. CDR3 in DNA: TGTGCCAGCAGTTCCGGACTAGCGGGCCCAAACGATACGCAGTATTTT.

A word on this clone: Additional DNA sequences in this sample encode the identical CDR3. The gene calls are TRBV5-1 and TRBJ2-5; TRBD1 matches at 8 bases. The CDR3 is 14 residues long. Germline V gene data show CDR1 as SGHRS and CDR2 as YFSETQ. The ends lost 3 bases at V and 0 bases at J; junction bases unmatched: 1. The CDR3 loop reads CASSYRGYQETQYF. The CDR3 bases are TGCGCCAGCAGCTACAGGGGGTACCAAGAGACCCAGTACTTC.

The sample holds one count of this clone. The V gene is TRBV2, the J gene TRBJ2-7; 13 nucleotides line up with TRBD2. The CDR3 is made up of 16 amino acids. V lost 4 bases to trimming and J lost 5 bases; unmatched junction nucleotides: 8. Germline V gene data show CDR1 as SNHLY and CDR2 as FYNNEI. CDR3 nucleotides: TGTGCCAGCAGTGCAGGACTAGCGGGAGCTTCAGACGAGCAGTACTTC. Residues: CASSAGLAGASDEQYF.

The chain couples TRBV2 to TRBJ2-2; D remains unclear. V was clipped by 8 bases and J by 1 base, with 8 bases between them. CDR3 size: 13 residues. Germline V gene sequence: CDR1 SNHLY, CDR2 FYNNEI. Written as DNA, the CDR3 is TGTGCCAGCTCGTACAGGAACACCGGGGAGCTGTTTTTT. Protein: CASSYRNTGELFF.

The V gene is TRBV28, the J gene TRBJ1-2; 7 bases align to TRBD1. The germline V gene has CDR1 MDHEN and CDR2 SYDVKM. The junction had 12 bases not matched to a gene; V was cut back by 3 bases and J by 2 bases. The CDR3 is 17 residues long. Here the CDR3 DNA reads TGTGCCAGCAGTTTCGGGACACAGGGGCGCAAAAACTATGGCTACACCTTC. Amino acid sequence: CASSFGTQGRKNYGYTF.

The rearrangement uses TRBV10-3 and TRBJ2-7; 9 bases align to TRBD1. With V trimmed by 5 bases and J by 2 bases, 7 bases remained unmatched. The CDR3 covers 15 residues. Germline CDR1 ENHRY, CDR2 SYGVKD. This CDR3 reads CAISSGTGKAYEQYF. Here the CDR3 DNA reads TGTGCCATCAGTTCCGGGACAGGGAAGGCCTACGAGCAGTACTTC.

Here the CDR3 DNA reads TGTGCCAGCAACGGAGGAACTGGGGCCAACGTCCTGACTTTC. This gives the protein CASNGGTGANVLTF. The rearrangement uses TRBV28 and TRBJ2-6, with D possibly being TRBD2 (5 bases). CDR3 length: 14 residues. The germline gives CDR1 MDHEN, CDR2 SYDVKM. Deletions cut 7 bases from V and 2 bases from J, with 9 bases between.

Worth noting for this clone: Different DNA sequences within this sample yield the same CDR3. This chain connects TRBV5-1 to TRBJ2-2; 12 bases match TRBD2. The CDR3 loop spans 16 amino acids. V trimming: 4 bases; J trimming: 2 bases; junction bases outside the gene matches: 3. Germline-derived CDR1 and CDR2 are SGHRS and YFSETQ. CDR3: CASSPLAGGNTGELFF. For the CDR3, the DNA is TGCGCCAGCAGCCCACTAGCGGGGGGAAACACCGGGGAGCTGTTTTTT.

With regard to this clone: The same CDR3 can be traced to other DNA sequences in this sample. The V and J genes are TRBV7-6 and TRBJ2-3, with D possibly TRBD2 on 5 matching bases. The CDR3 covers 14 residues. Deletions cut 3 bases from V and 3 bases from J, with 10 bases between. In germline, CDR1 is SGHVS, CDR2 FNYEAQ. The CDR3 loop reads CASSLTGSTDTQYF. For the CDR3, the DNA is TGTGCCAGCAGCTTGACGGGAAGTACAGATACGCAGTATTTT.

This chain links TRBV11-3 with TRBJ2-4, with 10 bases matching TRBD1. The CDR3 contains 17 residues. The germline V gene has CDR1 SGHNT and CDR2 YENEEA. V shed 5 bases and J 3 bases; nucleotides not matched to a gene: 10. The CDR3 protein is CASSPGTGEGGKNIQYF. The DNA for the CDR3 is TGTGCCAGCAGCCCTGGGACAGGGGAAGGGGGCAAAAACATTCAGTACTTC.

DNA for the CDR3: TGTGCCAGCAGTCTAGTCGGACGCCTGAACACTGAAGCTTTCTTT. This sequence encodes CASSLVGRLNTEAFF. This chain uses TRBV6-1 with TRBJ1-1; unclear D gene. CDR1 and CDR2 from the germline V gene are MNHNS and SASEGT. V was pared by 5 bases and J by 0 bases, with 13 bases between. This CDR3 has 15 residues.

The V gene is TRBV7-2, the J gene TRBJ1-4; D is undetermined. CDR1 SGHTA and CDR2 FQGNSA come from the germline V gene. Trimming took 5 bases from V and 8 from J, leaving 18 bases between them. The CDR3 length is 15 residues. CDR3 nucleotide sequence: TGTGCCAGCAGCCCCGACGGGAGAGTCGGCGAAAAACTGTTTTTT. This gives the protein CASSPDGRVGEKLFF.

The chain is built from TRBV30 and TRBJ2-4; 8 nucleotides line up with TRBD2. The CDR3 is 17 amino acids. Germline loops: CDR1 GTSNPN, CDR2 SVGIG (reference sequence). The V segment lost 3 bases and the J segment 0 bases; nucleotides outside the gene matches: 10. CDR3 in DNA: TGTGCCTGGAGATACTCTACTAGCGGAAAAGCCAAAAACATTCAGTACTTC. It codes for CAWRYSTSGKAKNIQYF. The entire variable domain, with the rest obtained from reference TRBV30 and TRBJ2-4, is as follows: SQTIHQWPATLVQPVGSPLSLECTVEGTSNPNLYWYRQAAGRGLQLLFYSVGIGQISSEVPQNLSASRPQDRQFILSSKKLLLSDSGFYLCAWRYSTSGKAKNIQYFGAGTRLSVL.

The chain combines TRBV27 with TRBJ2-7, with 11 bases identical to TRBD2. This CDR3 region has 15 residues. V lost 0 bases and J lost 7; bases outside the gene matches: 5. Germline V gives CDR1 MNHEY, CDR2 SMNVEV (reference sequence). This CDR3 reads CASSLSELAGEEQYF. In DNA, the CDR3 is TGTGCCAGCAGTTTATCGGAACTAGCGGGAGAAGAGCAGTACTTC.

The chain uses TRBV30 and TRBJ2-2; weak D call: TRBD2 (6 bases). Germline CDR1 and CDR2: GTSNPN and SVGIG (reference sequence). V was shortened by 2 bases and J by 5 bases, with 18 bases between the two germline ends. The CDR3 sequence is 16 residues long. The CDR3 reads CAWSFRASAGTGELFF. The DNA of the CDR3 is TGTGCCTGGAGTTTCCGAGCTAGCGCCGGGACCGGGGAGCTGTTTTTT.

Here the CDR3 DNA reads TGTGCCAGTAGCAACAGGGTGAGGGATGAAAAACTGTTTTTT. It specifies CASSNRVRDEKLFF. The rearrangement joins TRBV19 to TRBJ1-4; tentatively, D is TRBD1 (6 bases). Germline loops: CDR1 LNHDA, CDR2 SQIVND (reference sequence). CDR3 size: 14 residues. V was trimmed by 6 bases and J by 6 bases, leaving 14 bases between them.

As concerns this clone: The same CDR3 can be traced to other DNA sequences in this sample. The DNA of the CDR3 is TGTGCCAGCAGCTTAGGGGCCACCGGGGAGCTGTTTTTT. This encodes CASSLGATGELFF. The rearrangement joins TRBV11-2 to TRBJ2-2; no clear D gene. CDR1 SGHAT and CDR2 FQNNGV come from the germline V gene. The CDR3 totals 13 residues. Trimming stripped 1 base from V and 4 bases from J, with 4 bases between.

This rearrangement joins TRBV5-1 to TRBJ1-6; D remains unclear. This CDR3 comprises 15 residues. Trimming took off 3 bases at V and 10 bases at J, with 17 bases between the two ends. Germline loops: CDR1 SGHRS, CDR2 YFSETQ. The CDR3 coding sequence is TGCGCCAGCAGCTCACAGAGCCCCGCGGGCTCACCCCTCCACTTT. As protein: CASSSQSPAGSPLHF.

The chain combines TRBV6-5 with TRBJ2-1; D is uncertain. CDR1 and CDR2 from the germline V gene are MNHEY and SVGAGI. V shed 4 bases and J shed 3 bases, with 7 bases lying between them. The CDR3 is 13 amino acids. The CDR3 loop reads CASSSGDYNEQFF. The CDR3, as DNA: TGTGCCAGCAGTTCGGGCGACTACAATGAGCAGTTCTTC.

The chain is built from TRBV13 and TRBJ1-4, with 8 bases lining up with TRBD1. Germline-derived CDR1 and CDR2 are PRHDT and FYEKMQ (reference sequence). Trimming at V came to 6 bases and at J to 0 bases, leaving 15 bases not matched to a gene. The CDR3 has 19 amino acids. CDR3 amino acids: CASSPRGHVFGATNEKLFF. For the CDR3, the DNA is TGTGCCAGCAGTCCCAGGGGGCATGTATTTGGTGCAACTAATGAAAAACTGTTTTTT.